Listed below are T cell receptor beta chains from one sample, sequenced in a study of shared clonotypes between healthy human individuals. Profiled with immunoSEQ multiplex PCR; TCRdb holds only in-frame clones, not every one. The data hold over a million clones, with 75% to 80% observed a single time. Specimen: memory CD4+ T cells from PBMCs. Receptor source: a man younger than 30 in good health. Some clones in this sample may be carry-over from other donors' samples. Each CDR3 is given with its conserved first and last residue. A D gene is named only where the DNA matches it firmly. Clone size is given for some rows only: seen once, a few or many times, or a class if the clone is expanded.

clone_size j_call v_call d_call cdr3_aa cdr3_nt
. TRBJ2-3 TRBV4-1 TRBD2 CASSPGLAGAGDTQYF TGCGCCAGCAGCCCGGGACTAGCGGGAGCAGGAGATACGCAGTATTTT
. TRBJ2-7 TRBV7-9 . CASSWGRQSYEQYF TGTGCCAGCAGCTGGGGGAGGCAATCCTACGAGCAGTACTTC
few TRBJ2-3 TRBV7-2 . CASSPGFGVTDTQYF TGTGCCAGCAGCCCCGGGTTCGGGGTAACAGATACGCAGTATTTT
. TRBJ1-2 TRBV11-2 . CASSSAGAYGYTF TGTGCCAGCAGCTCCGCGGGTGCCTATGGCTACACCTTC
. TRBJ2-3 TRBV30 TRBD2 CAWSGSSGSPDTQYF TGTGCCTGGAGTGGTTCCAGCGGGAGTCCAGATACGCAGTATTTT
. TRBJ1-1 TRBV5-1 . CASSTQTLNTEAFF TGCGCCAGCAGCACACAAACCCTGAACACTGAAGCTTTCTTT
few TRBJ2-2 TRBV4-1 TRBD2 CASSQDPGLAATGELFF TGCGCCAGCAGCCAAGATCCGGGACTAGCGGCCACCGGGGAGCTGTTTTTT
. TRBJ2-3 TRBV29-1 . CSVDTGREGIIGLPGTQYF TGCAGCGTTGATACCGGCAGAGAAGGGATAATCGGTCTCCCGGGTACGCAGTATTTT
. TRBJ2-2 TRBV21-1 . CASSKRGRSAGASQKPRTGELFF TGTGCCAGCAGCAAAAGGGGACGGTCGGCGGGAGCTAGCCAGAAGCCTCGCACCGGGGAGCTGTTTTTT
. TRBJ2-1 TRBV5-1 . CASSLVVGGANEQFF TGCGCCAGCAGCTTGGTGGTGGGAGGAGCCAATGAGCAGTTCTTC
. TRBJ1-5 TRBV18 . CASSPGGLQPQHF TGTGCCAGCTCACCCGGGGGGTTACAGCCCCAGCATTTT
once TRBJ2-5 TRBV4-1 TRBD2 CASSQGRGLAGVAQETQYF TGCGCCAGCAGCCAAGGGAGAGGACTAGCGGGAGTGGCCCAAGAGACCCAGTACTTC
. TRBJ1-5 TRBV18 TRBD1 CASSHSGQLNQPQHF TGTGCCAGCTCACACTCGGGACAGCTCAATCAGCCCCAGCATTTT
. TRBJ1-2 TRBV11-2 TRBD1 CASSLAGGLYGYTF TGTGCCAGCAGCTTAGCAGGGGGACTCTATGGCTACACCTTC
medium-sized TRBJ1-2 TRBV29-1 . CSESSNYGYTF TGCAGCGAGTCCTCAAACTATGGCTACACCTTC
. TRBJ2-7 TRBV2 . CASSFVRQEMYEQYF TGTGCCAGCAGTTTCGTGAGACAGGAAATGTACGAGCAGTACTTC
. TRBJ2-5 TRBV5-1 TRBD1 CASSLAARGRGETQYF TGCGCCAGCAGCTTGGCCGCCAGGGGGCGGGGAGAGACCCAGTACTTC
. TRBJ1-6 TRBV30 . CAWSTGPSPLHF TGTGCCTGGTCTACAGGCCCTTCACCCCTCCACTTT
many TRBJ1-3 TRBV9 TRBD1 CASRRGQGIPGNTIYF TGTGCCAGCAGACGGGGACAGGGGATACCTGGAAACACCATATATTTT
few TRBJ2-1 TRBV19 . CASSMGGGAFNEQFF TGTGCCAGTAGTATGGGAGGGGGCGCATTCAATGAGCAGTTCTTC
. TRBJ2-5 TRBV5-6 . CASSLAPTSEGTQYF TGTGCCAGCAGCTTGGCCCCTACAAGTGAGGGGACCCAGTACTTC
few TRBJ1-2 TRBV2 . CASSLPSGPDF TGTGCCAGCAGTCTACCTTCAGGGCCGGACTTC